Presented here are 22 T cell receptor beta chains from one specimen sequenced in a study of blood T cell repertoires in COVID-19. Generated by immunoSEQ multiplex PCR, the TCRdb table keeps only in-frame clones and is missing some. The table records approximately 210,000 clones, roughly 82% of them present only once. Sequenced input: PBMCs or T cells enriched from blood (not recorded which). The receptors were gathered from a man aged 40-50 years who had recovered from COVID-19.

The genes are TRBV29-1 and TRBJ1-2, with 8 bases lining up with TRBD1. The CDR3 is 11 residues long. The V segment lost 6 bases and the J segment 4 bases; nucleotides outside the gene matches: 1. Germline CDR1 reads SQVTM; CDR2 reads ANQGSEA. This CDR3 reads CSVGQVYGYTF. The CDR3 DNA reads as TGCAGCGTGGGACAGGTCTATGGCTACACCTTC.

The chain has TRBV9 and TRBJ2-1; 9 bases match TRBD1. Per the germline V gene, CDR1 is SGDLS and CDR2 is YYNGEE. The CDR3 has 15 residues. J lost 8 bases, V lost 4 bases, and 10 bases had no gene match. CDR3 in amino acids: CASSSGGDREYEQFF. In nucleotides, the CDR3 is TGTGCCAGCAGCTCAGGGGGGGACAGGGAGTATGAGCAGTTCTTC.

The chain has TRBV2 and TRBJ1-6; a weak D match, TRBD1 (5 bases). The CDR3 loop spans 12 amino acids. Germline lookup yields CDR1 SNHLY and CDR2 FYNNEI. Trimming took off 10 bases at V and 9 bases at J, with 13 bases between the two ends. This chain's CDR3 is CATKTAPSPLHF. Written as DNA, the CDR3 is TGTGCCACCAAGACAGCGCCTTCACCCCTCCACTTT.

J is TRBJ1-2 and V is TRBV21-1. TRBV21-1 is a pseudogene segment. The CDR3 contains 14 residues. CDR3 in DNA: TGTGCCAGCAGCAAACCGGGGAGGGACTATGGCTACACCTTC. Encoded protein: CASSKPGRDYGYTF.

In this sample, this clone turned up a few times. This chain links TRBV2 with TRBJ2-7; D might be TRBD2 (5 bases). V lost 6 bases to trimming and J lost 5 bases, with 8 bases between them. The CDR3 runs to 11 residues. Germline V CDR1 and CDR2: SNHLY, FYNNEI. The CDR3 spells CASRARDEQYF. The CDR3 DNA reads as TGTGCCAGCAGGGCGAGGGACGAGCAGTACTTC.

CDR3 DNA sequence: TGTGCCACTTCGGACAGGGGGGCTAGCAATCAGCCCCAGCATTTT. Protein sequence: CATSDRGASNQPQHF. V gene TRBV19 combines with J gene TRBJ1-5; TRBD1 matches at 10 bases. The CDR3 length is 15 residues. Germline values: CDR1 LNHDA, CDR2 SQIVND (reference sequence). V shed 10 bases, J shed 0 bases, and the junction held 6 bases outside the gene matches.

The rearrangement links TRBV7-6 to TRBJ2-1; TRBD1 agrees at 9 bases. With V trimmed by 0 bases and J by 7 bases, 4 bases remained unmatched. CDR1 and CDR2 from the germline V gene are SGHVS and FNYEAQ. The CDR3 is made up of 15 amino acids. The chain's CDR3 is CASSLARQGGNEQFF. The CDR3 bases are TGTGCCAGCAGCTTAGCCCGACAGGGGGGGAATGAGCAGTTCTTC.

The chain couples TRBV10-2 to TRBJ2-1; 12 positions agree with TRBD2. CDR1 is WSHSY, CDR2 SAAADI, per germline. There are 16 residues in the CDR3. The J segment lost 5 bases and the V segment lost 6 bases, leaving 8 bases of the junction unmatched. The CDR3 bases are TGCGCCAGCAGGGATTGGACTAGCGGGAATGACAATGAGCAGTTCTTC. This codes for CASRDWTSGNDNEQFF.

The J gene is TRBJ1-6, the V gene TRBV27, with D possibly being TRBD1 (5 bases). CDR1 and CDR2 (germline): MNHEY, SMNVEV (reference sequence). The CDR3 totals 14 residues. The germline V and J ends were trimmed by 7 bases and 4 bases, with 11 bases remaining between them. This chain's CDR3 is CASMAGRYNSPLHF. As DNA, the CDR3 is TGTGCCAGCATGGCGGGACGGTATAATTCACCCCTCCACTTT.

The chain uses TRBV7-8 and TRBJ2-7, with D possibly TRBD2 on 6 matching bases. Germline loops: CDR1 SGHVS, CDR2 FQNEAQ. The CDR3 contains 15 residues. V lost 5 bases to trimming and J lost 2 bases, with 16 bases between them. The chain's CDR3 is CASSVTGPGAYEQYV. CDR3 DNA sequence: TGTGCCAGCAGCGTTACGGGGCCGGGGGCCTACGAGCAGTACGTC.

The chain employs TRBV6-2 or TRBV6-3 and TRBJ1-2; D is unresolved. This CDR3 spans 16 amino acids. V lost 0 bases to trimming and J lost 4 bases, with 15 bases between them. CDR1 and CDR2 (germline): MNHEY, SVGEGT. CDR3 protein: CASSYSMAVTSYGYTF. The CDR3 coding sequence is TGTGCCAGCAGTTACTCGATGGCAGTAACATCCTATGGCTACACCTTC.

The rearrangement uses TRBV27 and TRBJ1-2, with TRBD1 identical over 7 bases. Trimming took 7 bases from V and 8 from J; bases not matched to a gene: 16. Germline loops: CDR1 MNHEY, CDR2 SMNVEV (reference sequence). This CDR3 contains 15 residues. The CDR3 loop is CASTDLDSGGLGYTF. DNA for the CDR3: TGTGCCAGCACCGACCTAGATTCAGGGGGTCTGGGCTACACCTTC.

V is TRBV27 and J is TRBJ1-4; D is perhaps TRBD1 (5 bases). The V gene's germline CDR1 is MNHEY and CDR2 SMNVEV (reference sequence). The CDR3 length is 16 residues. Trimming stripped 5 bases from V and 0 bases from J, with 13 bases between. CDR3 loop: CASSPRKGTTNEKLFF. CDR3 in DNA: TGTGCCAGCAGTCCCCGAAAGGGGACAACTAATGAAAAACTGTTTTTT.

This chain links TRBV5-1 with TRBJ1-2; D is possibly TRBD1 (6 bases). The CDR3 length is 16 residues. Trimming left V 6 bases short and J 6 bases short, with 24 bases between. The germline CDR1 and CDR2 sequences are SGHRS and YFSETQ. CDR3 nucleotides: TGCGCCAGCAACCAGAGGACAGACGGCACCTGGGATGGCTACACCTTC. As protein: CASNQRTDGTWDGYTF.

V usage is TRBV6-5 and J usage is TRBJ1-1; D is possibly TRBD1 (5 bases). The germline V gene has CDR1 MNHEY and CDR2 SVGAGI. V gave up 7 bases and J gave up 0 bases, with 12 bases separating them. The CDR3 is made up of 14 amino acids. CDR3 sequence reads: CASITPGMNTEAFF. The CDR3 bases are TGTGCCAGCATAACCCCAGGGATGAACACTGAAGCTTTCTTT.

V usage is TRBV5-4 and J usage is TRBJ2-3, with D possibly being TRBD2 (5 bases). From germline, CDR1 is SGHNT and CDR2 YYREEE (reference sequence). The CDR3 is 17 residues long. V gave up 4 bases and J gave up 5 bases, with 23 bases separating them. CDR3 region: CASSPTLLVGLVDTQYF. The CDR3 nucleotides are TGTGCCAGCAGCCCGACCCTACTAGTAGGGTTAGTAGATACGCAGTATTTT.

CDR3 sequence (DNA): TGTGCCAGCTCACCAGGACTGACAGGGGGCTCTGGAAACACCATATATTTT. Amino acid sequence: CASSPGLTGGSGNTIYF. The V call is TRBV18, the J call TRBJ1-3; 9 bases align to TRBD1. Germline V gene data show CDR1 as KGHSH and CDR2 as LQKENI. The CDR3 extends over 17 amino acids. V dropped 2 bases and J dropped 0; count of bases not matched to a gene: 5.

The chain employs TRBV18 and TRBJ1-6, with unresolved D. CDR3 size: 14 residues. Per germline, CDR1 KGHSH and CDR2 LQKENI. V was pared by 2 bases and J by 7 bases, with 9 bases between. CDR3 amino acids: CASSPTQINSPLHF. The CDR3 coding sequence is TGTGCCAGCTCACCAACCCAGATCAATTCACCCCTCCACTTT.

This chain uses TRBV9 with TRBJ2-2, with no clear D. In germline, CDR1 is SGDLS, CDR2 YYNGEE. V lost 0 bases and J lost 6, with 9 bases in between. The CDR3 has 14 residues. The CDR3 protein is CASSVESRSGELFF. The CDR3 nucleotides are TGTGCCAGCAGCGTAGAGTCCCGGTCCGGGGAGCTGTTTTTT.

This clone appeared a few times. The chain links TRBV7-3 to TRBJ2-2; 10 bases map to TRBD1. The ends lost 5 bases at V and 2 bases at J; junction bases unmatched: 5. The CDR3 consists of 16 residues. Germline CDR1 reads SGHTA; CDR2 reads FQGTGA. CDR3 coding DNA: TGTGCCAGCAGCCAGACAGGGGGCCGAAACACCGGGGAGCTGTTTTTT. Amino acids: CASSQTGGRNTGELFF.

The rearrangement links TRBV28 to TRBJ1-5; 7 nucleotides line up with TRBD1. This CDR3 region has 14 residues. The J segment lost 3 bases and the V segment lost 8 bases, leaving 7 bases of the junction unmatched. Germline CDR1 and CDR2: MDHEN and SYDVKM. The CDR3 sequence is CASERQGPNQPQHF. CDR3 bases: TGTGCCAGCGAGCGACAGGGCCCCAATCAGCCCCAGCATTTT.

This clone appeared once. V usage is TRBV27 and J usage is TRBJ1-2; 7 nucleotides line up with TRBD1. The CDR3 consists of 14 residues. Trimming cost V 5 bases and J 6 bases; bases outside gene matches: 9. Per the germline V gene, CDR1 is MNHEY and CDR2 is SMNVEV (reference sequence). DNA for the CDR3: TGTGCCAGCAGTCGCTTGACAGGGCGAGATGGCTACACCTTC. It is translated as CASSRLTGRDGYTF.